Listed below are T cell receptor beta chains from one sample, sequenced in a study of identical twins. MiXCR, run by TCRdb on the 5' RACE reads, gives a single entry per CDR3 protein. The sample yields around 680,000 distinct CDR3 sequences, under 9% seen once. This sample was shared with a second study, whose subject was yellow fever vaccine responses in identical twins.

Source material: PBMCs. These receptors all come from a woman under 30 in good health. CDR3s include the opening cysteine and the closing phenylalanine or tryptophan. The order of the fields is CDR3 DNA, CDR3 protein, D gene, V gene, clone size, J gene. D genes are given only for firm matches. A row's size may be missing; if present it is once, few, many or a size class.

cdr3_nt: TGTGCCAGCAGTCCCAGACTTTCCCGGGACAGGGGTCGAAAACTGTTTTTT
cdr3_aa: CASSPRLSRDRGRKLFF
d_call: TRBD1
v_call: TRBV28
clone_size: few
j_call: TRBJ1-4

cdr3_nt: TGTGCCAGCAGCTTAGACGGGGGTTCACCCCTCCACTTT
cdr3_aa: CASSLDGGSPLHF
d_call: .
v_call: TRBV7-9
clone_size: few
j_call: TRBJ1-6

cdr3_nt: TGTGCCAGCAGCCCACGAGGGAAGAACACTGAAGCTTTCTTT
cdr3_aa: CASSPRGKNTEAFF
d_call: .
v_call: TRBV14
clone_size: many
j_call: TRBJ1-1

cdr3_nt: TGTGCCAGCAGCTCGATCACAGGGACGAGGGACTATGGCTACACCTTC
cdr3_aa: CASSSITGTRDYGYTF
d_call: .
v_call: TRBV11-2
clone_size: few
j_call: TRBJ1-2

cdr3_nt: TGCGCCAGCAGCCACAGTAGGGACAGGGGAGGAAATGAGCAGTTCTTC
cdr3_aa: CASSHSRDRGGNEQFF
d_call: TRBD1
v_call: TRBV4-1
clone_size: many
j_call: TRBJ2-1

cdr3_nt: TGTGCCAGCAGCTCCGCTTGGCAGATGAACACTGAAGCTTTCTTT
cdr3_aa: CASSSAWQMNTEAFF
d_call: .
v_call: TRBV5-6
clone_size: .
j_call: TRBJ1-1

cdr3_nt: TGTGCCAGCAAAATGGACATAGCCTACGAGCAGTACTTC
cdr3_aa: CASKMDIAYEQYF
d_call: .
v_call: TRBV7-9
clone_size: .
j_call: TRBJ2-7

cdr3_nt: TGCGCCAGCAGTACGGGGGGACTTGGCACAGATACGCAGTATTTT
cdr3_aa: CASSTGGLGTDTQYF
d_call: TRBD2
v_call: TRBV5-1
clone_size: .
j_call: TRBJ2-3

cdr3_nt: TGTGCCAGCACCGTTTTAGGTGGAGTGAGCAATCAGCCCCAGCATTTT
cdr3_aa: CASTVLGGVSNQPQHF
d_call: .
v_call: TRBV12-3/TRBV12-4
clone_size: many
j_call: TRBJ1-5

cdr3_nt: TGTGCCACCAGCAGAGGAGGGGCAGATAATTCACCCCTCCACTTT
cdr3_aa: CATSRGGADNSPLHF
d_call: .
v_call: TRBV15
clone_size: few
j_call: TRBJ1-6

cdr3_nt: TGCGCCAGCAAAGAAGGGGCCGGCAATGAGCAGTTCTTC
cdr3_aa: CASKEGAGNEQFF
d_call: .
v_call: TRBV5-1
clone_size: few
j_call: TRBJ2-1

cdr3_nt: TGCAGTGCACACAGGGGAGGATTAGAAAAACTGTTTTTT
cdr3_aa: CSAHRGGLEKLFF
d_call: TRBD1
v_call: TRBV20-1
clone_size: .
j_call: TRBJ1-4

cdr3_nt: TGTGCCAGCAGTTACTCGACAGGTCCTGGATGGGAGGACGAGCAGTACTTC
cdr3_aa: CASSYSTGPGWEDEQYF
d_call: .
v_call: TRBV6-5
clone_size: few
j_call: TRBJ2-7

cdr3_nt: TGTGCCAGCAGCGCGTGGACTAGCACCTCCTACAATGAGCAGTTCTTC
cdr3_aa: CASSAWTSTSYNEQFF
d_call: TRBD2
v_call: TRBV7-6
clone_size: .
j_call: TRBJ2-1

cdr3_nt: TGCGCCAGCAGCCACCTAGAGGCAGATACGCAGTATTTT
cdr3_aa: CASSHLEADTQYF
d_call: .
v_call: TRBV5-1
clone_size: .
j_call: TRBJ2-3

cdr3_nt: TGCAGTGCTAGAGTGGCTAGCTCCATCTCCGAGCAGTACTTC
cdr3_aa: CSARVASSISEQYF
d_call: .
v_call: TRBV20-1
clone_size: .
j_call: TRBJ2-7

cdr3_nt: TGCGCCAGCAGCTTGGTAGAGAAAGGGACCCAGTACTTC
cdr3_aa: CASSLVEKGTQYF
d_call: .
v_call: TRBV5-1
clone_size: many
j_call: TRBJ2-5

cdr3_nt: TGCGCCAGCGGAACAGGGGGCGCCCAGTTCTTC
cdr3_aa: CASGTGGAQFF
d_call: TRBD1
v_call: TRBV5-1
clone_size: many
j_call: TRBJ2-1

cdr3_nt: TGTGCCAGCAGTTTAATTGACAGGAGACAAGAGACCCAGTACTTC
cdr3_aa: CASSLIDRRQETQYF
d_call: .
v_call: TRBV28
clone_size: .
j_call: TRBJ2-5

cdr3_nt: TGTGCCAGCAGCCGAGGACTAGCGGGGAGCTCCTACGAGCAGTACTTC
cdr3_aa: CASSRGLAGSSYEQYF
d_call: TRBD2
v_call: TRBV6-1
clone_size: .
j_call: TRBJ2-7

cdr3_nt: TGCGCCAGCAGCCCTGAACCGGGTGGCGAGCAGTACTTC
cdr3_aa: CASSPEPGGEQYF
d_call: .
v_call: TRBV5-1
clone_size: .
j_call: TRBJ2-7

cdr3_nt: TGCAGTGCTAAACGTCCTAGCGGGGGGATCACAGATACGCAGTATTTT
cdr3_aa: CSAKRPSGGITDTQYF
d_call: TRBD2
v_call: TRBV20-1
clone_size: few
j_call: TRBJ2-3

cdr3_nt: TGTGCCAGCAGTTTACTCCTAGCGCGGGGTCCCGGCAATGAGCAGTTCTTC
cdr3_aa: CASSLLLARGPGNEQFF
d_call: .
v_call: TRBV27
clone_size: .
j_call: TRBJ2-1

cdr3_nt: TGTGCCAGCAGTGAAGAACTAGCGGGGCTAACCTACGAGCAGTACTTC
cdr3_aa: CASSEELAGLTYEQYF
d_call: TRBD2
v_call: TRBV6-1
clone_size: .
j_call: TRBJ2-7

cdr3_nt: TGTGCCAGCAGCGTAGGGGCACAGGGCCTCTACGAGCAGTACTTC
cdr3_aa: CASSVGAQGLYEQYF
d_call: .
v_call: TRBV9
clone_size: once
j_call: TRBJ2-7

cdr3_nt: TGTGCCAGCAGTTTAGCTCGACAGGGGGCGCTTGCTGGCTACACCTTC
cdr3_aa: CASSLARQGALAGYTF
d_call: TRBD1
v_call: TRBV12-3/TRBV12-4
clone_size: many
j_call: TRBJ1-2

cdr3_nt: TGCGCCAGCAGCCCGACCGGGGGTTACTACAATGAGCAGTTCTTC
cdr3_aa: CASSPTGGYYNEQFF
d_call: .
v_call: TRBV5-1
clone_size: many
j_call: TRBJ2-1

cdr3_nt: TGTGCCAGCACCCGGCTAGAAGGGAATCAGCCCCAGCATTTT
cdr3_aa: CASTRLEGNQPQHF
d_call: .
v_call: TRBV5-8
clone_size: few
j_call: TRBJ1-5

cdr3_nt: TGTGCCAGTAGCGCAATATCCCCCAGTCCCTGGCAGTACTTC
cdr3_aa: CASSAISPSPWQYF
d_call: .
v_call: TRBV19
clone_size: .
j_call: TRBJ2-7

cdr3_nt: TGCGCCAGCAGCCTTCACAAGTACTCCTACGAGCAGTACTTC
cdr3_aa: CASSLHKYSYEQYF
d_call: .
v_call: TRBV4-3
clone_size: many
j_call: TRBJ2-7

cdr3_nt: TGCGCCAGCAGCTTGGCAGGGGGCAATGAGCAGTTCTTC
cdr3_aa: CASSLAGGNEQFF
d_call: TRBD1
v_call: TRBV5-1
clone_size: many
j_call: TRBJ2-1

cdr3_nt: TGTGCCAGCAGCCAACCGGGGTGGAACACTGAAGCTTTCTTT
cdr3_aa: CASSQPGWNTEAFF
d_call: .
v_call: TRBV3-1
clone_size: .
j_call: TRBJ1-1

cdr3_nt: TGTGCCTGGAGTCGGGGGTCGGAGACCCAGTACTTC
cdr3_aa: CAWSRGSETQYF
d_call: .
v_call: TRBV30
clone_size: .
j_call: TRBJ2-5

cdr3_nt: TGCAGCTTTCCGGCGGGAGGGCGTGATACGCAGTATTTT
cdr3_aa: CSFPAGGRDTQYF
d_call: TRBD2
v_call: TRBV20-1
clone_size: few
j_call: TRBJ2-3

cdr3_nt: TGCAGTGCTAGAGATCTCTCGACAGGGATCCCTGAAGCTTTCTTT
cdr3_aa: CSARDLSTGIPEAFF
d_call: TRBD1
v_call: TRBV20-1
clone_size: .
j_call: TRBJ1-1

cdr3_nt: TGTGCCAGCAGTTTAACGTGGTCTGAACCGTCCGAGCAGTACTTC
cdr3_aa: CASSLTWSEPSEQYF
d_call: .
v_call: TRBV12-3/TRBV12-4
clone_size: .
j_call: TRBJ2-7

cdr3_nt: TGTGCCAGCAGCTTGAGCCAGAGCTCTGGAAACACCATATATTTT
cdr3_aa: CASSLSQSSGNTIYF
d_call: .
v_call: TRBV7-9
clone_size: few
j_call: TRBJ1-3

cdr3_nt: TGTGCCAGCAGTTTCACAGGGGCCGGCACTGAAGCTTTCTTT
cdr3_aa: CASSFTGAGTEAFF
d_call: TRBD1
v_call: TRBV28
clone_size: few
j_call: TRBJ1-1